These T cell receptor beta chains were read from a single sample in a study of T cell changes during pregnancy in multiple sclerosis. The data were produced by immunoSEQ multiplex PCR, yet TCRdb's version contains in-frame clones alone and is incomplete. The sample comprises roughly 75,000 clones, 85% to 95% of which are singletons, and roughly 2% rests with the top ten. Sequenced here: peripheral blood, sampled in the third trimester of pregnancy. The receptors were sampled from a female donor in good health, enrolled as a control in a pregnancy study. Both conserved end residues are part of each CDR3. A D gene is named only where the DNA matches it firmly.

j_call | d_call | v_call | cdr3_aa | cdr3_nt
TRBJ2-3 | . | TRBV6-1 | CASSDDADTPTDTQYF | TGTGCCAGCAGTGATGACGCGGACACCCCCACAGATACGCAGTATTTT
TRBJ1-5 | . | TRBV9 | CASSSGGDRWPQHF | TGTGCCAGCAGCAGCGGGGGGGATCGATGGCCCCAGCATTTT
TRBJ2-7 | . | TRBV29-1 | CSGRISGENEQYF | TGCAGTGGTCGAATTTCTGGGGAGAACGAGCAGTACTTC
TRBJ1-5 | . | TRBV11-2 | CASSLDRAYQPQHF | TGTGCCAGCAGCTTAGACAGGGCATATCAGCCCCAGCATTTT
TRBJ1-2 | . | TRBV18 | CASSPATDYGYTF | TGTGCCAGCTCACCAGCGACTGACTATGGCTACACCTTC
TRBJ1-1 | . | TRBV19 | CASTQGTTGGTEAFF | TGTGCCAGTACTCAGGGTACAACCGGGGGAACTGAAGCTTTCTTT
TRBJ2-7 | TRBD2 | TRBV9 | CASSVEALAGGYEQYF | TGTGCCAGCAGCGTAGAGGCACTAGCGGGAGGCTACGAGCAGTACTTC
TRBJ1-3 | . | TRBV19 | CASSSTRVLLPGNTIYF | TGTGCCAGTAGTAGCACCAGGGTACTTCTGCCTGGAAACACCATATATTTT
TRBJ2-2 | . | TRBV2 | CASSEVRNTNTGELFF | TGTGCCAGCAGTGAAGTGCGCAATACGAACACCGGGGAGCTGTTTTTT
TRBJ2-3 | . | TRBV19 | CASSRGGGRDTQYF | TGTGCCAGTAGTAGAGGCGGAGGGCGAGATACGCAGTATTTT
TRBJ2-7 | . | TRBV20-1 | CSARKGGEQYF | TGCAGTGCTAGGAAAGGGGGCGAGCAGTACTTC
TRBJ2-1 | . | TRBV27 | CASSQGHNNEQFF | TGTGCCAGCAGTCAAGGACATAACAATGAGCAGTTCTTC
TRBJ2-3 | TRBD2 | TRBV18 | CASSPPGLGRGSLRADTQYF | TGTGCCAGCTCACCACCGGGACTAGGAAGGGGGTCGTTACGCGCAGATACGCAGTATTTT
TRBJ1-1 | . | TRBV18 | CASSPSPGALNEAFF | TGTGCCAGCTCACCTTCCCCAGGGGCGCTTAATGAAGCTTTCTTT
TRBJ2-5 | . | TRBV7-9 | CASSHLRDSQETQYF | TGTGCCAGCAGCCACCTCCGAGACAGCCAAGAGACCCAGTACTTC
TRBJ2-7 | TRBD1 | TRBV7-2 | CASSLKGAGEQYF | TGTGCCAGCAGCTTAAAGGGGGCAGGTGAGCAGTACTTC
TRBJ2-3 | TRBD1 | TRBV11-3 | CASSFTGADTQYF | TGTGCCAGCAGCTTTACAGGGGCAGATACGCAGTATTTT